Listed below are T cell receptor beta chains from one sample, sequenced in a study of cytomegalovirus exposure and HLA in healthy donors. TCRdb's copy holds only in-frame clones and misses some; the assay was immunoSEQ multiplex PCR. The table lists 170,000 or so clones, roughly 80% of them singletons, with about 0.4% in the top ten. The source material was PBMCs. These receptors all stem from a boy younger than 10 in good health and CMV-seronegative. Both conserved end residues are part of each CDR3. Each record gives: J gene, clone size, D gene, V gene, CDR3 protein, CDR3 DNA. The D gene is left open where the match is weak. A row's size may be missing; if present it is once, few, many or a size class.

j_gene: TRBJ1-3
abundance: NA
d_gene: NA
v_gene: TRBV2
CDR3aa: CASSDRPGPGNTIYF
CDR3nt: TGTGCCAGCAGTGACCGACCAGGCCCGGGAAACACCATATATTTT

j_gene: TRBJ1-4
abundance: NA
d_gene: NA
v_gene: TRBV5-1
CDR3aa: CASSFGQGNEKLFF
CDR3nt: TGCGCCAGCAGCTTCGGGCAGGGTAATGAAAAACTGTTTTTT

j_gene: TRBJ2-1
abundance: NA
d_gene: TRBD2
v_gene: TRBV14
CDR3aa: CASSPPLVGRARSYNEQFF
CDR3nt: TGTGCCAGCAGCCCACCGTTGGTCGGGAGGGCCCGCTCCTACAATGAGCAGTTCTTC

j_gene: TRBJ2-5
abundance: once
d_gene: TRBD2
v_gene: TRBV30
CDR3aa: CASTGLRGEQYF
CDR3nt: TGTGCCTCCACGGGACTACGGGGGGAGCAGTACTTC

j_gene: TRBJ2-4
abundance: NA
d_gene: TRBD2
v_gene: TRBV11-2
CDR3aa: CASSLAGRANIQYF
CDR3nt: TGTGCCAGCAGTCTAGCCGGGAGGGCCAACATTCAGTACTTC

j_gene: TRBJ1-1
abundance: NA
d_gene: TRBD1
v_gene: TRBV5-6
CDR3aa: CASSLQGGMNTEAFF
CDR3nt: TGTGCCAGCAGCTTGCAGGGGGGCATGAACACTGAAGCTTTCTTT

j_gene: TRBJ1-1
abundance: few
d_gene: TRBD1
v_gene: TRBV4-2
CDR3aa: CASSQTSRANRGGAFF
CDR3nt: TGTGCCAGCAGCCAGACGTCCCGGGCTAACAGGGGGGGAGCTTTCTTT

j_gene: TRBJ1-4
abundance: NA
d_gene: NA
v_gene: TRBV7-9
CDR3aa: CASSSYPAGSEKLFF
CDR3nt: TGTGCCAGCAGCTCCTACCCAGCAGGGTCTGAAAAACTGTTTTTT

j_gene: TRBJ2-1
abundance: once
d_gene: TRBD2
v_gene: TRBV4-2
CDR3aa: CASSQVTGTRIYNEQFF
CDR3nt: TGTGCCAGCAGCCAGGTGACCGGGACTAGGATCTACAATGAGCAGTTCTTC

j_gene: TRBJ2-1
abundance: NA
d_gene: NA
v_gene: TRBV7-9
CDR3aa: CASSGRVANEQFF
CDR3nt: TGTGCCAGCAGCGGGCGCGTTGCTAATGAGCAGTTCTTC

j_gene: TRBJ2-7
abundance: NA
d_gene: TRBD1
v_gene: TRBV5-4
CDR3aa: CASSQQGLSYEQYF
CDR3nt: TGTGCCAGCAGCCAACAGGGGCTTTCCTACGAGCAGTACTTC

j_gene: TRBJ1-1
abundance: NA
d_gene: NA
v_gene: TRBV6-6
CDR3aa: CASTPLQGSYTEAFF
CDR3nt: TGTGCCAGCACTCCCCTTCAGGGATCCTACACTGAAGCTTTCTTT

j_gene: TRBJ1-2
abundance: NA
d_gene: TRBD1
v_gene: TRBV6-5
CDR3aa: CASSYSTTGDYGYTF
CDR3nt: TGTGCCAGCAGTTACTCTACGACAGGGGACTATGGCTACACCTTC

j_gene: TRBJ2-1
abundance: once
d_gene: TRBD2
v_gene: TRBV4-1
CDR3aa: CASSPSSGSSNEQFF
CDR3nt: TGCGCCAGCAGCCCCTCTAGCGGGTCTTCCAATGAGCAGTTCTTC

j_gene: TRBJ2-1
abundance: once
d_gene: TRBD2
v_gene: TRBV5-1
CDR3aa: CASSLELAGGVTYNEQFF
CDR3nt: TGCGCCAGCAGCTTAGAACTAGCGGGAGGGGTGACCTACAATGAGCAGTTCTTC

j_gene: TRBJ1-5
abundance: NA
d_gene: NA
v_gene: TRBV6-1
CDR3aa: CASSGLVQPQHF
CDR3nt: TGTGCCAGCAGTGGTCTAGTTCAGCCCCAGCATTTT

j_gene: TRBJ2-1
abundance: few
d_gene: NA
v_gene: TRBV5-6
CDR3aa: CASSLALGSSYNEQFF
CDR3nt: TGTGCCAGCAGCTTGGCTCTGGGGAGCTCCTACAATGAGCAGTTCTTC

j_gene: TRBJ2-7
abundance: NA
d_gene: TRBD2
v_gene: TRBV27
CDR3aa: CASSPMGGPHEQYF
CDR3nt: TGTGCCAGCAGTCCTATGGGAGGGCCCCACGAGCAGTACTTC

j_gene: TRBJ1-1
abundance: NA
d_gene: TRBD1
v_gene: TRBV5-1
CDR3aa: CASSPGQANTEAFF
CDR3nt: TGCGCCAGCAGCCCGGGACAGGCAAACACTGAAGCTTTCTTT

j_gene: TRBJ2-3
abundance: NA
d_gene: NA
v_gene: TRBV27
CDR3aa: CASSLFTVNTDTQYF
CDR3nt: TGTGCCAGCAGTTTATTTACAGTTAATACAGATACGCAGTATTTT

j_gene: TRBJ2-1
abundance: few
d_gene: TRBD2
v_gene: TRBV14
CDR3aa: CASSRAGDWAVWFF
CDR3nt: TGTGCCAGCAGCAGGGCGGGAGATTGGGCAGTTTGGTTCTTC

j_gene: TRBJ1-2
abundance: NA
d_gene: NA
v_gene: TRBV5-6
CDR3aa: CASSFAGAGYGYTF
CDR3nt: TGTGCCAGCAGCTTTGCAGGGGCCGGCTATGGCTACACCTTC

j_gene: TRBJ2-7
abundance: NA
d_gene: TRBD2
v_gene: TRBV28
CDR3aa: CASGVAGVYEQYF
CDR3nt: TGTGCCTCCGGAGTAGCGGGAGTCTACGAGCAGTACTTC

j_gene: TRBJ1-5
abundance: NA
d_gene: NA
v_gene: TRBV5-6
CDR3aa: CASSFSGGWAQHF
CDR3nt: TGTGCCAGCAGCTTTTCGGGGGGGTGGGCCCAGCATTTT

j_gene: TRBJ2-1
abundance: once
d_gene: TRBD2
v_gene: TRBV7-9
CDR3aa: CASSLAAGGGNEQFF
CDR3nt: TGTGCCAGCAGCTTAGCGGCGGGAGGAGGCAATGAGCAGTTCTTC

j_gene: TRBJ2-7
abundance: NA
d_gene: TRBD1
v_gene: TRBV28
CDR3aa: CASTSRGQGLSYEQYF
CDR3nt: TGTGCCAGCACCTCACGGGGACAGGGTCTCTCCTACGAGCAGTACTTC

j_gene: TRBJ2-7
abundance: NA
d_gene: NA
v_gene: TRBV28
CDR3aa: CASSWGTEYHYEQYF
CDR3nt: TGTGCCAGCAGTTGGGGCACAGAGTATCACTACGAGCAGTACTTC

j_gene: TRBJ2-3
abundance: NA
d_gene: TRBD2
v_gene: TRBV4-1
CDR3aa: CASSHPRTSGGTDTQYF
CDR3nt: TGCGCCAGCAGCCACCCTAGGACTAGCGGGGGCACAGATACGCAGTATTTT

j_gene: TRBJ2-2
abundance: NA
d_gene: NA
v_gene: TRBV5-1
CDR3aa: CASRSQRVDTGELFF
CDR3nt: TGCGCCAGCAGATCCCAGAGGGTCGACACCGGGGAGCTGTTTTTT

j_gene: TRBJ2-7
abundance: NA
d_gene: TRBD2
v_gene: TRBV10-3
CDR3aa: CAISEPTSGSSYEQYF
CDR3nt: TGTGCCATCAGTGAGCCCACTAGCGGGAGCTCCTACGAGCAGTACTTC

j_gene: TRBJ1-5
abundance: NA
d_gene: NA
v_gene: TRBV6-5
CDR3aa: CASRRQVDQPQHF
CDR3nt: TGTGCCAGCAGACGACAGGTCGATCAGCCCCAGCATTTT

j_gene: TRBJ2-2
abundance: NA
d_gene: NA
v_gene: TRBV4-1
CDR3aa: CASSWQETNTGELFF
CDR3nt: TGCGCCAGCAGCTGGCAGGAAACAAACACCGGGGAGCTGTTTTTT

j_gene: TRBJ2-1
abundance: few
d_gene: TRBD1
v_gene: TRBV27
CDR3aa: CASSSGTGAYNEQFF
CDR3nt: TGTGCCAGCAGTTCCGGGACAGGGGCTTACAATGAGCAGTTCTTC

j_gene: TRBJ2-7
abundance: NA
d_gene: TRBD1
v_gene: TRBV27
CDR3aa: CASSLVQGAYEQYF
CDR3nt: TGTGCCAGCAGTCTCGTACAGGGGGCCTACGAGCAGTACTTC

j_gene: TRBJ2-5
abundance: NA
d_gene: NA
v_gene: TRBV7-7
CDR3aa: CASSLAGQQETQYF
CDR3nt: TGTGCTAGCAGCTTAGCAGGACAGCAAGAGACCCAGTACTTC

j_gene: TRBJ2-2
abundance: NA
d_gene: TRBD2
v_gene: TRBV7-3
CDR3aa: CASSLTGTTTNTGELFF
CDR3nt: TGTGCCAGCAGCTTAACCGGGACTACAACGAACACCGGGGAGCTGTTTTTT

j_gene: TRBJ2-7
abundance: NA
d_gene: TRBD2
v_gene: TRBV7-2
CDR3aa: CASSSRTSGRRSSYEQYF
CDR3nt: TGTGCCAGCAGCTCAAGGACTAGCGGGAGGCGAAGCTCCTACGAGCAGTACTTC

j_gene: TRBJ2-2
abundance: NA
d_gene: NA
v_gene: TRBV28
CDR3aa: CASSLLAYVGELFF
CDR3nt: TGTGCCAGCAGTTTACTAGCGTACGTCGGGGAGCTGTTTTTT

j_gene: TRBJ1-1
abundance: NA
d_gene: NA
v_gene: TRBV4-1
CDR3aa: CASSQDRDTAGNTEAFF
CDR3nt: TGCGCCAGCAGCCAAGATAGGGACACAGCAGGGAACACTGAAGCTTTCTTT

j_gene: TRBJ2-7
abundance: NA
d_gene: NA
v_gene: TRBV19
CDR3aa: CASSIGPGPSSYEQYF
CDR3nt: TGTGCCAGTAGTATAGGGCCGGGTCCTAGCTCCTACGAGCAGTACTTC

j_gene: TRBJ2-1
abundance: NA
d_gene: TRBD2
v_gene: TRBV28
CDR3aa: CASSSPGLAGARYNEQFF
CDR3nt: TGTGCCAGCAGTTCCCCGGGACTAGCGGGAGCTCGGTACAATGAGCAGTTCTTC

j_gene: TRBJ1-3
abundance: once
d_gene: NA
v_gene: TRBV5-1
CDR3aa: CASSLDGFRSGNTIYF
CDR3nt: TGCGCCAGCAGCTTGGATGGCTTCCGCTCTGGAAACACCATATATTTT

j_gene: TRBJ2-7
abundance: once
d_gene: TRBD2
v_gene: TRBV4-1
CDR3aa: CASSQGLGRTHEQYF
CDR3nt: TGCGCCAGCAGCCAAGGTCTCGGGAGGACCCACGAGCAGTACTTC

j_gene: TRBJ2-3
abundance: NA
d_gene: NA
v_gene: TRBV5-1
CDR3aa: CASSLVGAGTDTQYF
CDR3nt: TGCGCCAGCAGCTTGGTAGGAGCAGGGACAGATACGCAGTATTTT

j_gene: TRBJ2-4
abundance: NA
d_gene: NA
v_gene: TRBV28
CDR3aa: CASSPMGALAKNIQYF
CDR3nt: TGTGCCAGCAGTCCCATGGGGGCCTTAGCCAAAAACATTCAGTACTTC

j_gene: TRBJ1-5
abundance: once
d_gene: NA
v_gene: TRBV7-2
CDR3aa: CASSFLAWQPQHF
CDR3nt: TGTGCCAGCAGCTTTCTAGCCTGGCAGCCCCAGCATTTT

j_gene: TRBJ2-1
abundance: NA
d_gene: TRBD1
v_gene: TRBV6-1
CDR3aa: CASSEQAGTVLYNEQFF
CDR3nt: TGTGCCAGCAGTGAACAAGCCGGGACAGTCCTCTACAATGAGCAGTTCTTC

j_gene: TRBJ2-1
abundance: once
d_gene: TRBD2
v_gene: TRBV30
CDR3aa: CAWSEYSTSDEQFF
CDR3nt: TGTGCCTGGAGTGAATACTCGACTAGCGATGAGCAGTTCTTC

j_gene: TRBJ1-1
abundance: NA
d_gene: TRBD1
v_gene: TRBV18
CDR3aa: CASSPQGAGAFF
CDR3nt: TGTGCCAGCTCACCCCAGGGGGCCGGCGCTTTCTTT

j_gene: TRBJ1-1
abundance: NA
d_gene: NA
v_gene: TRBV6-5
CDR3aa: CASSYLPGDAEAFF
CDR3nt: TGTGCCAGCAGTTACTTACCGGGGGACGCTGAAGCTTTCTTT

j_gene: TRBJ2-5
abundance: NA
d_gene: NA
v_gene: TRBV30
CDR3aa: CALLRRGPWETQYF
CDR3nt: TGTGCCTTGCTACGGAGGGGGCCTTGGGAGACCCAGTACTTC

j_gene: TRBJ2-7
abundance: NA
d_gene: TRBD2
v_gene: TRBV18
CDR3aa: CASSPSGRAYEQYF
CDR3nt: TGTGCCAGCTCACCCAGCGGGAGGGCCTACGAGCAGTACTTC

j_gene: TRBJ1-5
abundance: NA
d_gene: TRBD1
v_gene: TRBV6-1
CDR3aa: CASSEGTGAQPQHF
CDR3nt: TGTGCCAGCAGTGAAGGGACAGGGGCCCAGCCCCAGCATTTT

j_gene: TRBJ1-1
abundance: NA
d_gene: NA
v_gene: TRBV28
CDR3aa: CASSLPTSVKAFF
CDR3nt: TGTGCCAGCAGTTTACCTACCAGCGTGAAAGCTTTCTTT